These 13 T cell receptor beta chains were sequenced from one sample in a study of shared clonotypes between healthy human individuals. Profiling relied on immunoSEQ multiplex PCR, and the TCRdb table lists in-frame clones only, not all of them. Of approximately 1.5 million clones in the sample, around 98.5% were seen once. Sample: naive CD4+ T cells sorted from blood. Subset reported: CD45RA+ positively selected. The receptors were gathered from a man aged 30 to 45 in good health.

The chain recombines TRBV28 with TRBJ2-3, with 7 bases matching TRBD1. The V gene's germline CDR1 is MDHEN and CDR2 SYDVKM. V gave up 6 bases and J gave up 0 bases; unmatched junction bases: 3. CDR3 length: 14 residues. This chain's CDR3 is CASRTQGSTDTQYF. The CDR3 bases are TGTGCCAGCAGGACACAGGGGAGCACAGATACGCAGTATTTT.

About this clone: Other DNA sequences from this sample encode an identical CDR3 as well. The chain carries TRBV9 and TRBJ2-5, with D possibly being TRBD1 (5 bases). V dropped 0 bases and J dropped 5 bases, with 11 bases sitting between them. This CDR3 has 14 amino acids. The germline gives CDR1 SGDLS, CDR2 YYNGEE. The CDR3 DNA reads as TGTGCCAGCAGCGTAGGGTCAGGGCGGGAGACCCAGTACTTC. It yields the protein CASSVGSGRETQYF.

This chain links TRBV5-8 with TRBJ2-1; tentatively, D is TRBD1 or TRBD2 (7 bases each). The V and J ends lost 3 bases and 4 bases respectively, with 20 bases between them. Germline CDR1 SGHTS, CDR2 YDEGEE. CDR3 size: 17 residues. The CDR3 DNA reads as TGTGCCAGCAGCTCCCCCGAACGACAGGGACTATACAATGAGCAGTTCTTC. Its protein is CASSSPERQGLYNEQFF.

This chain connects TRBV19 to TRBJ2-7; TRBD1 agrees at 11 bases. After removal of 4 bases from V and 2 bases from J, the junction contained 1 base not matched to a gene. The CDR3 has 14 amino acids. Germline CDR1 LNHDA, CDR2 SQIVND (reference sequence). CDR3 loop: CASSTDRGPYEQYF. DNA of the CDR3: TGTGCCAGTAGTACGGACAGGGGGCCCTACGAGCAGTACTTC.

This rearrangement joins TRBV6-1 to TRBJ2-7; 11 positions agree with TRBD2. Losses at the gene ends were 6 bases for V and 5 bases for J; bases not matched to a gene: 9. Germline loops: CDR1 MNHNS, CDR2 SASEGT. The CDR3 is 15 residues long. The chain's CDR3 is CASRMTSGAPNEQYF. Here the CDR3 DNA reads TGTGCCAGCAGAATGACTAGCGGGGCACCTAACGAGCAGTACTTC.

The genes are TRBV29-1 and TRBJ2-5; D may be TRBD1 (6 bases). The CDR3 has 12 residues. V lost 6 bases and J 4 bases, leaving 12 bases between the germline ends. In germline, CDR1 is SQVTM, CDR2 ANQGSEA. The CDR3 coding sequence is TGCAGCGTGGGCCCACAGGGAGAGACCCAGTACTTC. This encodes CSVGPQGETQYF.

The chain uses TRBV30 and TRBJ1-2, with D uncertain. This CDR3 region has 14 residues. Germline V CDR1 and CDR2: GTSNPN, SVGIG (reference sequence). The germline V and J ends were trimmed by 0 bases and 1 base, with 9 bases remaining between them. CDR3 nucleotide sequence: TGTGCCTGGAGTGTACGGGCAAGTAACTATGGCTACACCTTC. Residues: CAWSVRASNYGYTF.

V and J are TRBV10-3 and TRBJ1-1; D remains unclear. The CDR3 sequence is 16 residues long. The V end lost 2 bases, the J end lost 1 base, and 14 bases lay between the germline ends. Per germline, CDR1 ENHRY and CDR2 SYGVKD. The CDR3 protein is CAISEIRVGPNTEAFF. In nucleotides, the CDR3 is TGTGCCATCAGTGAGATCCGGGTTGGACCGAACACTGAAGCTTTCTTT.

CDR3 amino acids: CATLGGGSVSEQYF. The DNA of the CDR3 is TGTGCCACCCTTGGGGGAGGATCGGTTTCCGAGCAGTACTTC. The rearrangement joins TRBV28 to TRBJ2-7, with D perhaps TRBD2 (6 bases). Trimming took 10 bases from V and 6 from J, leaving 22 bases between them. Germline loops: CDR1 MDHEN, CDR2 SYDVKM. The CDR3 extends over 14 amino acids.

The CDR3 region is CASSNNRGFYAFF. The DNA of the CDR3 is TGTGCCAGCAGCAACAACAGGGGATTTTACGCTTTCTTT. The chain combines TRBV6-5 with TRBJ1-1; 7 bases line up with TRBD1. Looked up from germline, CDR1 is MNHEY and CDR2 is SVGAGI. V dropped 6 bases and J dropped 11; count of bases not matched to a gene: 12. This CDR3 has 13 residues.

With respect to this clone: This CDR3 is also generated by other DNA sequences in the sample. The V call is TRBV5-1, the J call TRBJ2-3; 7 nucleotides match TRBD1. The CDR3 extends over 13 amino acids. CDR1 is SGHRS, CDR2 YFSETQ, per germline. V trimming: 4 bases; J trimming: 4 bases; junction bases outside the gene matches: 3. The CDR3 DNA reads TGCGCCAGCAGCCTAACAGGGGCAGATACGCAGTATTTT. It yields the protein CASSLTGADTQYF.

On this clone itself: Other DNA sequences within the sample encode an identical CDR3. V gene TRBV28 combines with J gene TRBJ1-2, with D hard to call. Trimming pared 6 bases from V and 2 bases from J, leaving 4 bases between. The CDR3 length is 11 residues. Per the germline V gene, CDR1 is MDHEN and CDR2 is SYDVKM. In nucleotides, the CDR3 is TGTGCCAGCAGCCCGAACTATGGCTACACCTTC. Translation gives CASSPNYGYTF.

The CDR3 sequence is CASNRQGRNTEAFF. The CDR3 DNA reads as TGTGCCAGCAACAGACAGGGGAGGAACACTGAAGCTTTCTTT. The genes are TRBV6-5 and TRBJ1-1; 8 bases align to TRBD1. V lost 7 bases to trimming and J lost 1 base; unmatched junction nucleotides: 5. CDR3 length equals 14 residues. Germline V lookup: CDR1 MNHEY, CDR2 SVGAGI.